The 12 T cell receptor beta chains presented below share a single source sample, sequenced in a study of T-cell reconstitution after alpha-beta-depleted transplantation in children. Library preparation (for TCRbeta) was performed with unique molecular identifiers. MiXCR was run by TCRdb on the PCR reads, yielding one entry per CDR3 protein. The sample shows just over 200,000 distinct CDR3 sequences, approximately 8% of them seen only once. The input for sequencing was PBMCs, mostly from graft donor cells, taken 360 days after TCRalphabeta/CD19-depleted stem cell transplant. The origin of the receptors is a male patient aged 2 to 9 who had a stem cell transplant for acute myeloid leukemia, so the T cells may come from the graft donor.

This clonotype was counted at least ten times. DNA of the CDR3: TGCAGTGCTTCTAAAAGCGGGAGTTCAGTTAAGCAGTACTTC. Its translation is CSASKSGSSVKQYF. The rearrangement joins TRBV20-1 to TRBJ2-7; 8 nucleotides agree with TRBD2. J lost 8 bases, V lost 5 bases, and 14 bases had no gene match. The CDR3 extends over 14 amino acids. From germline, CDR1 is DFQATT and CDR2 SNEGSKA (reference sequence).

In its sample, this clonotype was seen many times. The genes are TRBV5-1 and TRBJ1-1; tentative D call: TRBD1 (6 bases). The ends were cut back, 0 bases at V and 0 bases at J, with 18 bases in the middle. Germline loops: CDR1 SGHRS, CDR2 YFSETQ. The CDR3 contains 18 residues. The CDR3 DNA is TGCGCCAGCAGCTTGGCAGGGACACTACTTTATTTGAACACTGAAGCTTTCTTT. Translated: CASSLAGTLLYLNTEAFF.

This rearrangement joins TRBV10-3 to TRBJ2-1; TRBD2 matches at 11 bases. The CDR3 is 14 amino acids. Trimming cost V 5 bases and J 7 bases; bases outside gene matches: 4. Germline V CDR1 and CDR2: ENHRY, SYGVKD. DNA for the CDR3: TGTGCCATCAGTCTAGCGGGGGGCAGGAATGAGCAGTTCTTC. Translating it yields CAISLAGGRNEQFF.

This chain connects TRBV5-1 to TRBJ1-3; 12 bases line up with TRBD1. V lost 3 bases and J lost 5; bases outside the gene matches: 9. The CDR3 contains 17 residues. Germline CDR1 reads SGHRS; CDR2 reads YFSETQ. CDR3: CASSWSPGQGARNTIYF. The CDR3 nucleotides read TGCGCCAGCAGCTGGAGCCCGGGACAGGGGGCTAGAAACACCATATATTTT.

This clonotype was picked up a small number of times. As DNA, the CDR3 is TGTGCCAGCAGCTCGGGACGAGTAGACTACGAGCAGTACTTC. Protein: CASSSGRVDYEQYF. The chain recombines TRBV7-9 with TRBJ2-7; D is perhaps TRBD1 or TRBD2 (5 bases each). The CDR3 sequence is 14 residues long. Trimming stripped 4 bases from V and 3 bases from J, with 13 bases between. Germline V gene data show CDR1 as SEHNR and CDR2 as FQNEAQ (reference sequence). The complete variable domain, with remaining parts taken from reference TRBV7-9 and TRBJ2-7, reads DTGVSQNPRHKITKRGQNVTFRCDPISEHNRLYWYRQTLGQGPEFLTYFQNEAQLEKSRLLSDRFSAERPKGSFSTLEIQRTEQGDSAMYLCASSSGRVDYEQYFGPGTRLTVT.

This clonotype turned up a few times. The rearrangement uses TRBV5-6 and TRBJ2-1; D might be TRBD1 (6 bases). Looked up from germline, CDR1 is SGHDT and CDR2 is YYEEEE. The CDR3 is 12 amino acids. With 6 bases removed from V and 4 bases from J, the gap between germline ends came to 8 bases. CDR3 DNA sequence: TGTGCCAGCACTACAGGGTACAATGAGCAGTTCTTC. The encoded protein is CASTTGYNEQFF.

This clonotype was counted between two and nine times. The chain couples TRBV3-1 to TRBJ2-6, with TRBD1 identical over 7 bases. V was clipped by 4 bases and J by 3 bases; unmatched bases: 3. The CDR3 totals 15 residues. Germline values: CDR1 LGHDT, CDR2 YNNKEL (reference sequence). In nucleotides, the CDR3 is TGTGCCAGCAGCCGTAGGACAGGTGGGGCCAACGTCCTGACTTTC. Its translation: CASSRRTGGANVLTF.

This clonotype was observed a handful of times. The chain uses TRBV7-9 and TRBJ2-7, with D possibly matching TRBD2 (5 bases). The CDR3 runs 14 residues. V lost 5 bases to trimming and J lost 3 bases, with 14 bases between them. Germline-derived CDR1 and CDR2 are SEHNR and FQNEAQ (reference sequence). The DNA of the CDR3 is TGTGCCAGCAGCCAAGGAGGATTAAACTACGAGCAGTACTTC. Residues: CASSQGGLNYEQYF. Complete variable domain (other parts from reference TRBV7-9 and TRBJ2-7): DTGVSQNPRHKITKRGQNVTFRCDPISEHNRLYWYRQTLGQGPEFLTYFQNEAQLEKSRLLSDRFSAERPKGSFSTLEIQRTEQGDSAMYLCASSQGGLNYEQYFGPGTRLTVT.

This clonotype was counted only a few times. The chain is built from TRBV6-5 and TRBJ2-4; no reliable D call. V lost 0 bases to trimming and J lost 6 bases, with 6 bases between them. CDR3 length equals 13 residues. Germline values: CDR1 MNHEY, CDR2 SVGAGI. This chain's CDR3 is CASSYSFANIQYF. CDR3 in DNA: TGTGCCAGCAGTTACTCATTCGCAAACATTCAGTACTTC.

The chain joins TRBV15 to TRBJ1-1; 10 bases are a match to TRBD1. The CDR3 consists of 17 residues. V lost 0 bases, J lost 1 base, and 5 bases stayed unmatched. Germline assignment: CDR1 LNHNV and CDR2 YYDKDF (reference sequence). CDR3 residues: CATSRDYRQGANTEAFF. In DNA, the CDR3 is TGTGCCACCAGCAGAGATTATAGACAGGGGGCGAACACTGAAGCTTTCTTT.

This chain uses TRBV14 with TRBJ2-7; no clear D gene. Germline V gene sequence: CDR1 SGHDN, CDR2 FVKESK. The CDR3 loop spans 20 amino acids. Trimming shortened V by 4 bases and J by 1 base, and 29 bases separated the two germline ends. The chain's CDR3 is CASSPLPGSAPNTNSYEQYV. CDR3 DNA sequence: TGTGCCAGCAGCCCCCTCCCAGGATCGGCCCCTAACACCAATTCCTACGAGCAGTACGTC.

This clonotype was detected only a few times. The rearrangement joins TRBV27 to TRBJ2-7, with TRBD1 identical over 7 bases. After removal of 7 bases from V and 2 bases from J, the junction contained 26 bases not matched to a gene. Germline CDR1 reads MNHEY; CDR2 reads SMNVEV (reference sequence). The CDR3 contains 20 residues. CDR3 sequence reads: CASTTRLPAGTDTCPYEQYF. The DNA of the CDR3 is TGTGCCAGCACCACACGCCTTCCGGCCGGGACAGACACTTGCCCCTACGAGCAGTACTTC.